The 11 T cell receptor beta chains reported below all come from one sample, sequenced in a study of blood T cell repertoires in COVID-19. Using immunoSEQ multiplex PCR, the repertoire was profiled, and TCRdb retains in-frame clones only, with some absent. The table has around 60,000 clones, roughly 88% seen once. The specimen sequenced was peripheral blood. Receptor source: a human donor in a cohort sampled during active COVID-19.

This clone has just one count. The chain joins TRBV18 to TRBJ1-2, with TRBD1 matching over 7 bases. Germline-derived CDR1 and CDR2 are KGHSH and LQKENI. CDR3 length: 12 amino acids. V gave up 6 bases and J gave up 13 bases; unmatched junction bases: 11. In nucleotides, the CDR3 is TGTGCCAGCTCCCCCGACAGGGAGGAGTCCACCTTC. It codes for CASSPDREESTF.

The CDR3: CASSPLRMQARRGENIQYF. The CDR3 nucleotides read TGTGCCAGCTCACCACTTAGGATGCAGGCCCGCCGGGGGGAAAACATTCAGTACTTC. The chain carries TRBV18 and TRBJ2-4, with 7 bases matching TRBD2. Germline V gene sequence: CDR1 KGHSH, CDR2 LQKENI. CDR3 length: 19 amino acids. Germline trimming cut 1 base from V and 5 bases from J; bases unmatched to any gene: 17.

The chain has TRBV13 and TRBJ2-1; the match to TRBD2 covers 16 bases. This CDR3 comprises 18 residues. Germline V gene sequence: CDR1 PRHDT, CDR2 FYEKMQ (reference sequence). Trimming took 8 bases from V and 7 from J; bases not matched to a gene: 14. Here the CDR3 DNA reads TGTGCCAGCTCTAATACCGGGACTAGCGGGGGGGCCGGGAATGAGCAGTTCTTC. This encodes CASSNTGTSGGAGNEQFF.

The chain recombines TRBV30 with TRBJ2-1, with D hard to call. The CDR3 contains 14 residues. From germline, CDR1 is GTSNPN and CDR2 SVGIG (reference sequence). V lost 0 bases to trimming and J lost 1 base, with 7 bases between them. CDR3 in DNA: TGTGCCTGGAGTGTCTGGCAATCCTACAATGAGCAGTTCTTC. This encodes CAWSVWQSYNEQFF. The full variable domain, in which reference TRBV30 and TRBJ2-1 provide the parts outside the CDR3, is SQTIHQWPATLVQPVGSPLSLECTVEGTSNPNLYWYRQAAGRGLQLLFYSVGIGQISSEVPQNLSASRPQDRQFILSSKKLLLSDSGFYLCAWSVWQSYNEQFFGPGTRLTVL.

This sequence joins TRBV6-5 and TRBJ2-5; 8 bases are shared with TRBD1. V lost 3 bases and J lost 3; bases outside the gene matches: 3. Germline lookup yields CDR1 MNHEY and CDR2 SVGAGI. The CDR3 sequence is 14 residues long. The CDR3 coding sequence is TGTGCCAGCAGTTATAGGACAGGGAAAGAGACCCAGTACTTC. It yields the protein CASSYRTGKETQYF.

The CDR3 loop reads CASSIRWTADWANYGYTF. Written as DNA, the CDR3 is TGTGCCAGTAGTATTCGGTGGACAGCCGACTGGGCTAACTATGGCTACACCTTC. J is TRBJ1-2 and V is TRBV19; a possible D gene is TRBD1 (6 bases). Trimming took 3 bases from V and 0 from J, leaving 20 bases between them. From germline, CDR1 is LNHDA and CDR2 SQIVND (reference sequence). The CDR3 runs to 18 residues.

In DNA, the CDR3 is TGTGCCAGCAGTTCGGGGGGGGAACCCCTGGGTGAAGCTTTCTTT. Amino acids: CASSSGGEPLGEAFF. The gene calls are TRBV7-9 and TRBJ1-1; D may be TRBD1 (5 bases). Trimming took 6 bases from V and 7 from J, leaving 21 bases between them. This CDR3 contains 15 residues. Per the germline V gene, CDR1 is SEHNR and CDR2 is FQNEAQ (reference sequence).

The rearrangement links TRBV11-2 to TRBJ1-1; the match to TRBD1 covers 9 bases. V dropped 4 bases and J dropped 3; count of bases not matched to a gene: 6. Germline V gene lookup returns CDR1 SGHAT and CDR2 FQNNGV. This CDR3 is built from 15 residues. The CDR3 is CASSSTRTGDTEAFF. CDR3 DNA sequence: TGTGCCAGCAGCTCGACCAGGACAGGGGACACTGAAGCTTTCTTT. The full variable domain, rest sourced from reference TRBV11-2 and TRBJ1-1, is EAGVAQSPRYKIIEKRQSVAFWCNPISGHATLYWYQQILGQGPKLLIQFQNNGVVDDSQLPKDRFSAERLKGVDSTLKIQPAKLEDSAVYLCASSSTRTGDTEAFFGQGTRLTVV.

The sample holds one count of this clone. This rearrangement joins TRBV7-9 to TRBJ1-1; D remains ambiguous. The germline gives CDR1 SEHNR, CDR2 FQNEAQ (reference sequence). The CDR3 runs to 15 residues. Trimming removed 1 base from V and 2 bases from J, with 11 bases in between. This CDR3 is CASSLDAGLNTEAFF. The CDR3 DNA reads as TGTGCCAGCAGCTTAGATGCGGGGTTAAACACTGAAGCTTTCTTT.

The V gene is TRBV6-5, the J gene TRBJ1-2; 7 bases are a match to TRBD1. This CDR3 spans 14 amino acids. CDR1 is MNHEY, CDR2 SVGAGI, per germline. V trimming: 7 bases; J trimming: 2 bases; junction bases outside the gene matches: 7. The CDR3 sequence is CASTSTGPNYGYTF. CDR3 DNA sequence: TGTGCCAGCACCTCGACAGGGCCCAACTATGGCTACACCTTC.

This clone turned up a few times. This chain uses TRBV28 with TRBJ1-5; D is perhaps TRBD1 (6 bases). V lost 6 bases and J 3 bases, leaving 21 bases between the germline ends. The CDR3 loop spans 17 amino acids. Germline V gives CDR1 MDHEN, CDR2 SYDVKM. The CDR3 coding sequence is TGTGCCAGCAGGGCCCTCCCCACAGGGTACCCCAATCAGCCCCAGCATTTT. Translated, it gives CASRALPTGYPNQPQHF.